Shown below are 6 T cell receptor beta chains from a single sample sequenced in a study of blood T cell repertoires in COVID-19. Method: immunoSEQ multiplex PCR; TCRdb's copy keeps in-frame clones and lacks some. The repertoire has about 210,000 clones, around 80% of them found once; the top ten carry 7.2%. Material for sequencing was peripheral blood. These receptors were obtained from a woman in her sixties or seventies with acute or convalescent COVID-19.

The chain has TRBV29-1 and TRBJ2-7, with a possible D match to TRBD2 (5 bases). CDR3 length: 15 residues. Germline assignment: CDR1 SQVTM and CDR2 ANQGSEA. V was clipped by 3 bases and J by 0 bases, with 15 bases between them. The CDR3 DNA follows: TGCAGCGTTGAGCCGAGGACCGGAGGCTCCTACGAGCAGTACTTC. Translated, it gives CSVEPRTGGSYEQYF.

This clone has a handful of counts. The CDR3: CASSYLRAYEQFF. The CDR3 DNA sequence: TGTGCCAGCAGTTACTTGCGGGCCTATGAGCAGTTCTTC. The genes are TRBV6-2 or TRBV6-3 and TRBJ2-1; maybe TRBD2 (5 bases). The V end was cut by 1 base, the J end by 8 bases, with 9 bases between. This CDR3 is 13 amino acids long. The germline V gene has CDR1 MNHEY and CDR2 SVGEGT.

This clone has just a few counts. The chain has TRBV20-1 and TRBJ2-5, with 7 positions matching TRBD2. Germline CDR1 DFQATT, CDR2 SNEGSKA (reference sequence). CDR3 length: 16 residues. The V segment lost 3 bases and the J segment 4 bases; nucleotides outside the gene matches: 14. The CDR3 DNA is TGCAGTGCTAGTGAGACTAGCCGTGGGGCTCGAGAGACCCAGTACTTC. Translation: CSASETSRGARETQYF.

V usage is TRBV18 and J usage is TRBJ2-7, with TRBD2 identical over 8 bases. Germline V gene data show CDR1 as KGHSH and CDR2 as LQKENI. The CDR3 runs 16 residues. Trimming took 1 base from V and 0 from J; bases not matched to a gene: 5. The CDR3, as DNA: TGTGCCAGCTCACCACAGTCGGGGGGGAGCTCCTACGAGCAGTACTTC. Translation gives CASSPQSGGSSYEQYF.

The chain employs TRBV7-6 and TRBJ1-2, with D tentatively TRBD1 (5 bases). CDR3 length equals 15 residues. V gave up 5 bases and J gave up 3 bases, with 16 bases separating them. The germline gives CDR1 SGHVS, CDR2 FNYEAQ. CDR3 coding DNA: TGTGCCAGCAGCCCTGCGGGACGTTCGGACTATGGCTACACCTTC. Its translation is CASSPAGRSDYGYTF.

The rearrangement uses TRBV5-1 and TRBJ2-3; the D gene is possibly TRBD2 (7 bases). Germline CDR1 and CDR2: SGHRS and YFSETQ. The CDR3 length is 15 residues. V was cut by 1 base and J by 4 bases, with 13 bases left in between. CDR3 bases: TGCGCCAGCAGCTTGTTCGGGGGGCGGGCAGATACGCAGTATTTT. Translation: CASSLFGGRADTQYF.